The rows below give T cell receptor beta chains drawn from one sample of a study of T cells in Graves' hyperthyroidism and ophthalmopathy. TCRdb re-called the multiplex PCR reads through MiXCR, storing one row per CDR3 protein. Seen here are about half a million distinct CDR3 sequences, roughly a quarter observed once, and the top ten hold about 11%. The specimen sequenced was blood. These receptors were taken from a woman aged 25 to 39 with Graves' ophthalmopathy. Both conserved end residues are part of each CDR3. Fields, in order: D gene, V gene, clone size, J gene, CDR3 DNA, CDR3 protein. A D gene is named only where the DNA matches it firmly. Not every row has a clone size; where given, it reads once, few, many or a size class.

>-|TRBV7-9|-|TRBJ2-7
TGTGCCAGCGCCAGGGGTTACGAGCAGTACTTC
CASARGYEQYF
>-|TRBV6-1|many|TRBJ1-1
TGTGCCAGCAGTGAACGACCTACGAGCACTGAAGCTTTCTTT
CASSERPTSTEAFF
>-|TRBV12-3/TRBV12-4|many|TRBJ2-2
TGTGCCAGCAGTTTCATGGCGGGATTACCGGGGGAGCTGTTTTTT
CASSFMAGLPGELFF
>-|TRBV28|many|TRBJ1-5
TGTGCCAGCGGACCCCCGTGGGGTAATCAGCCCCAGCATTTT
CASGPPWGNQPQHF
>-|TRBV11-2|many|TRBJ1-2
TGTGCCAGCAGCTTATTTGGGGGAGAAGGCTACACCTTC
CASSLFGGEGYTF
>TRBD1|TRBV6-1|many|TRBJ1-2
TGTGCCAGCAGGGACGCCCCCGGGACAGATACCTATGGCTACACCTTC
CASRDAPGTDTYGYTF
>-|TRBV29-1|-|TRBJ2-7
TGCAGCGTTGAGGACGGATCCTCCTACGAGCAGTACTTC
CSVEDGSSYEQYF
>-|TRBV20-1|many|TRBJ2-7
TGCAGTGCCCCACCCCTAGCGAACTCCTACGAGCAGTACTTC
CSAPPLANSYEQYF
>TRBD1|TRBV20-1|many|TRBJ2-2
TGCAGTGCTCGCAAGGACAGGGCGACCGGGGAGCTGTTTTTT
CSARKDRATGELFF
>-|TRBV29-1|few|TRBJ2-2
TGCAGCGCCTCGCAGGGGAACACCGGGGAGCTGTTTTTT
CSASQGNTGELFF
>-|TRBV19|many|TRBJ1-2
TGTGCCAGTACCTACCTCCGGGACCGTCCACTGGGGTATGGCTACACCTTC
CASTYLRDRPLGYGYTF
>-|TRBV27|many|TRBJ1-5
TGTGCCAGCAGTTTTATGGGGCCTCATCAGCCCCAGCATTTT
CASSFMGPHQPQHF
>TRBD1|TRBV5-1|many|TRBJ1-3
TGCGCCAGCAGCTTGGCCCTCGGGACAGGGGGAAACACCATATATTTT
CASSLALGTGGNTIYF
>-|TRBV7-3|once|TRBJ1-6
TGTGCCAGCAGCCCCCGCGACTTTGTATCTAATTCACCCCTCCACTTT
CASSPRDFVSNSPLHF
>-|TRBV24-1|few|TRBJ1-1
TGTGCCACCAGTCGGGGCATGAACACTGAAGCTTTCTTT
CATSRGMNTEAFF
>-|TRBV19|many|TRBJ1-2
TGTGCCAGTAGTATAGTCGGAGAATCCTATGGCTACACCTTC
CASSIVGESYGYTF
>-|TRBV6-5|-|TRBJ2-5
TGTGCCAGCAGTTGGGGCGGTATTGCGGAATTACAAGAGACCCAGTACTTC
CASSWGGIAELQETQYF
>TRBD2|TRBV7-9|once|TRBJ2-7
TGTGCCAGCAGCCAGGGCGGGGGTGCGTTGCAGTACTTC
CASSQGGGALQYF
>-|TRBV6-2/TRBV6-3|-|TRBJ2-7
TGTGCCAGCAGTTATGAGGCTAACTACGAGCAGTACTTC
CASSYEANYEQYF
>TRBD2|TRBV7-3|-|TRBJ2-5
TGTGCCAGCAGCTTCGGGCCTAGCGGACTCCAAGAGACCCAGTACTTC
CASSFGPSGLQETQYF
>-|TRBV29-1|many|TRBJ1-2
TGCAGCGTTGTAGACAGTGCTAACTATGGCTACACCTTC
CSVVDSANYGYTF
>-|TRBV28|-|TRBJ2-7
TGTGCCAGCAGTTTAAATCCAGGGAACTCCTACGTGCAGTACTTC
CASSLNPGNSYVQYF
>TRBD1|TRBV6-2/TRBV6-3|many|TRBJ1-5
TGTGCCAGCAGCTTACCCGGGACAGCAGACAATCAGCCCCAGCATTTT
CASSLPGTADNQPQHF
>TRBD1|TRBV5-1|many|TRBJ1-2
TGCGCCAGCAGCTTGGGAGACAGGGGCGAAGGTGGCTACACCTTC
CASSLGDRGEGGYTF
>-|TRBV20-1|-|TRBJ2-2
TGCAGTGCCTTTCCCCCACCGAACACCGGGGAGCTGTTTTTT
CSAFPPPNTGELFF
>-|TRBV4-2|many|TRBJ1-1
TGTGCCAGCAGCCAAGATGGATGGGGGAACACTGAAGCTTTCTTT
CASSQDGWGNTEAFF
>TRBD2|TRBV6-5|many|TRBJ2-7
TGTGCCAGCAGTTACCGAGGCGGGGGGGCCAACGAGCAGTACTTC
CASSYRGGGANEQYF
>-|TRBV6-2/TRBV6-3|many|TRBJ1-2
TGTGCCAGCAGCGACTATGGCTACACCTTC
CASSDYGYTF
>TRBD2|TRBV7-8|-|TRBJ2-5
TGTGCCAGCAGCTTAGGTTGGCTAGCGGGGGCCGGGGGAGAGACCCAGTACTTC
CASSLGWLAGAGGETQYF
>-|TRBV9|many|TRBJ1-1
TGTGCCAGCAGCCTGGGACTCCTGAACACTGAAGCTTTCTTT
CASSLGLLNTEAFF
>-|TRBV7-8|few|TRBJ2-3
TGTGCCAGCAGCTTAGGACCAGCGGTAGGCACAGATACGCAGTATTTT
CASSLGPAVGTDTQYF
>-|TRBV12-3/TRBV12-4|few|TRBJ2-1
TGTGCCAGCAGTAAGGGGGGGGGCAATGAGCAGTTCTTC
CASSKGGGNEQFF
>-|TRBV12-3/TRBV12-4|few|TRBJ1-1
TGTGCCAGCAGAGATGACTGGGTGAACACTGAAGCTTTCTTT
CASRDDWVNTEAFF
>-|TRBV20-1|-|TRBJ2-5
TGCAGTGCTAGGTCTGGATCTCGGGGGACCCAGTACTTC
CSARSGSRGTQYF
>TRBD2|TRBV7-3|few|TRBJ2-2
TGTGCCAGCAGCCTAGGGACTAGCGGGGGCTGGGAGCTGTTTTTT
CASSLGTSGGWELFF
>-|TRBV4-3|-|TRBJ2-2
TGCGCCAGCAGCCAAGCGTATCCGGGAATAAACACCGGGGAGCTGTTTTTT
CASSQAYPGINTGELFF
>-|TRBV10-3|many|TRBJ2-2
TGTGCCATCTTAGACACCGGGGAGCTGTTTTTT
CAILDTGELFF
>-|TRBV11-1|-|TRBJ1-2
TGTGCCAGCAGCTTAGTAACTACAAGGGGGGCTAACTATGGCTACACCTTC
CASSLVTTRGANYGYTF
>-|TRBV2|-|TRBJ1-5
TGTGCCAGCAGTGAATTGGCAGAGAATCAGCCCCAGCATTTT
CASSELAENQPQHF
>-|TRBV12-3/TRBV12-4|few|TRBJ1-1
TGTGCCAGCAGTTTAAGGCATCTGGGAACGAACACTGAAGCTTTCTTT
CASSLRHLGTNTEAFF
>-|TRBV28|-|TRBJ2-2
TGTGCCAGCAGTGTGGGGGGAAAGGACACCGGGGAGCTGTTTTTT
CASSVGGKDTGELFF
>-|TRBV27|-|TRBJ2-2
TGTGCCAGCAGTTTAAACTCGGTGGCCGGGGAGCTGTTTTTT
CASSLNSVAGELFF
>-|TRBV27|many|TRBJ2-3
TGTGCCAGCACACAGCCTTGGGACACAGATACGCAGTATTTT
CASTQPWDTDTQYF
>TRBD1|TRBV19|many|TRBJ1-1
TGTGCCAGTAGTATCGACAGGGGACAAGCTTTCTTT
CASSIDRGQAFF
>TRBD1|TRBV6-1|many|TRBJ2-5
TGTGCCAGCAGTACAGGGGAAACCCAAGAGACCCAGTACTTC
CASSTGETQETQYF
>-|TRBV12-3/TRBV12-4|-|TRBJ1-1
TGTGCCAGCAGTCAACAGGGTAGGAACACTGAAGCTTTCTTT
CASSQQGRNTEAFF
>-|TRBV20-1|many|TRBJ1-3
TGCAGTGGGACGGGACAAGGAAACACCATATATTTT
CSGTGQGNTIYF
>TRBD1|TRBV12-3/TRBV12-4|few|TRBJ2-7
TGTGCCAGCAGGGGACAGACTTACTCCTACGAGCAGTACTTC
CASRGQTYSYEQYF
>TRBD1|TRBV6-2/TRBV6-3|-|TRBJ1-2
TGTGCCAGCCACGACAGGGTCTATGGCTACACCTTC
CASHDRVYGYTF
>-|TRBV12-3/TRBV12-4|-|TRBJ2-7
TGTGCCAGCAGCACACGCACGAAAATTCCGAGCGACGAGCAGTACTTC
CASSTRTKIPSDEQYF
>TRBD1|TRBV7-6|many|TRBJ1-1
TGTGCCAGCAGCTTATATGACAGGGCCACTGAAGCTTTCTTT
CASSLYDRATEAFF
>-|TRBV6-5|many|TRBJ2-5
TGTGCCAGCAGTTACAGGGTGGAGAGGGAGACCCAGTACTTC
CASSYRVERETQYF
>-|TRBV11-2|many|TRBJ1-5
TGTGCCAGCAGCTTAGATCCAGAGGCGAATCAGCCCCAGCATTTT
CASSLDPEANQPQHF
>-|TRBV24-1|few|TRBJ2-3
TGTGCCACCAGTGACTCAAGACAGGACTACACAGATACGCAGTATTTT
CATSDSRQDYTDTQYF
>-|TRBV20-1|many|TRBJ2-3
TGCAGTACCTGGACTCATCCTACAGATACGCAGTATTTT
CSTWTHPTDTQYF
>TRBD2|TRBV9|-|TRBJ2-7
TGTGCCAGCAGCCGGGGGGATATCAGCCGAGAGCAGTACTTC
CASSRGDISREQYF
>-|TRBV6-2/TRBV6-3|-|TRBJ1-2
TGTGCCAGCAGGGGGACTACCGAAACTGGCTACACCTTC
CASRGTTETGYTF
>-|TRBV11-2|-|TRBJ2-2
TGTGCCAGCAGCCGGGGCAGGGGCATGGGCACCGGGGAGCTGTTTTTT
CASSRGRGMGTGELFF
>-|TRBV20-1|many|TRBJ2-5
TGCAGTGCTTTTTCAAGGACTGGAGAAGAGACCCAGTACTTC
CSAFSRTGEETQYF
>-|TRBV18|many|TRBJ1-2
TGTGCCAGCTCACGAACAGAACAGGGACCCTATGGCTACACCTTC
CASSRTEQGPYGYTF